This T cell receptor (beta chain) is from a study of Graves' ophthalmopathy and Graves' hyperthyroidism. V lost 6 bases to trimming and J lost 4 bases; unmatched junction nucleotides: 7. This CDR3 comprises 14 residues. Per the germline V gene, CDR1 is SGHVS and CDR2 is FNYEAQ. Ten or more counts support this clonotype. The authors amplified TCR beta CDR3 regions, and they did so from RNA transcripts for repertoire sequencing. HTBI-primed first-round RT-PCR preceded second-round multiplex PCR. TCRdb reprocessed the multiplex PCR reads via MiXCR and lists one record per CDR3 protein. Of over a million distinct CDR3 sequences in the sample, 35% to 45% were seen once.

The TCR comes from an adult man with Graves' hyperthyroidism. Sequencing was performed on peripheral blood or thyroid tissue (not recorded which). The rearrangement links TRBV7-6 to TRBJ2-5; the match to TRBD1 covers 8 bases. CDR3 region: CASSNRGISETQYF. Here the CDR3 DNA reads TGTGCCAGCAGTAACAGGGGGATTTCAGAGACCCAGTACTTC.